These 14 T cell receptor beta chains were sequenced from one sample in a study of blood T cell repertoires in COVID-19. Libraries were prepared by immunoSEQ multiplex PCR; TCRdb keeps only in-frame clonotypes and omits some of them. The top ten clones hold around 30% of a sample with some 30,000 clones, 75% to 90% of them seen once. Sequencing was done on a sample of peripheral blood. The receptors come from a man older than 75 with acute or convalescent COVID-19.

The genes are TRBV5-1 and TRBJ2-1; a weak D match, TRBD1 (5 bases). Germline CDR1 is SGHRS and CDR2 is YFSETQ. Trimming cost V 2 bases and J 8 bases, with 17 bases left between them. The CDR3 runs to 15 residues. CDR3 nucleotides: TGCGCCAGCAGCTTACAAGGGGCCCCAATTGATGAGCAGTTCTTC. It translates to CASSLQGAPIDEQFF.

This clone has a single count. The V gene is TRBV4-1, the J gene TRBJ1-2; 11 nucleotides line up with TRBD1. The CDR3 runs 16 residues. Germline V gene sequence: CDR1 MGHRA, CDR2 YSYEKL. The V gene end was trimmed by 1 base and the J gene end by 3 bases; junction bases not matched to a gene: 4. This CDR3 reads CASSQVRTGGHYGYTF. CDR3 nucleotides: TGCGCCAGCAGCCAAGTCCGGACAGGGGGCCACTATGGCTACACCTTC.

This clone was recorded only once. The V gene is TRBV11-2, the J gene TRBJ1-6; 7 bases align to TRBD1. Germline V lookup: CDR1 SGHAT, CDR2 FQNNGV. J gave up 10 bases and V 4 bases, and 13 bases lay outside the gene matches. CDR3 length: 16 residues. The CDR3 reads CASSYLPRQGLSPLHF. The CDR3 DNA follows: TGTGCCAGCAGCTACCTCCCCCGACAGGGTCTGTCACCCCTCCACTTT.

This chain joins TRBV4-1 and TRBJ2-5, with a tentative D call TRBD1 (5 bases). V gave up 1 base and J gave up 6 bases, with 12 bases separating them. CDR1 is MGHRA and CDR2 is YSYEKL in the germline V gene. This CDR3 has 14 amino acids. CDR3 residues: CASSQGGQGKTQYF. The CDR3 DNA reads as TGCGCCAGCAGCCAAGGTGGGCAGGGAAAGACCCAGTACTTC.

V usage is TRBV19 and J usage is TRBJ1-2, with TRBD1 as a possible D gene (5 bases). V was pared by 6 bases and J by 0 bases, with 17 bases between. Germline V lookup: CDR1 LNHDA, CDR2 SQIVND (reference sequence). This CDR3 has 16 residues. In DNA form, the CDR3 reads TGTGCCAGTAGAGGGGTACTCGCGGCCGCTAACTATGGCTACACCTTC. This sequence encodes CASRGVLAAANYGYTF.

J is TRBJ1-1 and V is TRBV7-9, with 8 bases matching TRBD1. Germline CDR1 SEHNR, CDR2 FQNEAQ (reference sequence). The CDR3 is 15 residues long. The ends lost 6 bases at V and 6 bases at J; junction bases unmatched: 12. This CDR3 is CASSYTGGGGAEAFF. The CDR3 nucleotides are TGTGCCAGCAGTTACACAGGGGGAGGTGGCGCTGAAGCTTTCTTT.

The chain is built from TRBV25-1 and TRBJ2-1, with TRBD2 matching over 7 bases. Germline CDR1 reads MGHDK; CDR2 reads SYGVNS. This CDR3 comprises 14 residues. The J segment lost 9 bases and the V segment lost 1 base, leaving 6 bases of the junction unmatched. Here the CDR3 reads CASSESKGGSEQFF. CDR3 coding DNA: TGTGCCAGCAGTGAATCAAAGGGCGGGAGTGAGCAGTTCTTC. The full variable domain, with the rest looked up from reference TRBV25-1 and TRBJ2-1, is EADIYQTPRYLVIGTGKKITLECSQTMGHDKMYWYQQDPGMELHLIHYSYGVNSTEKGDLSSESTVSRIRTEHFPLTLESARPSHTSQYLCASSESKGGSEQFFGPGTRLTVL.

In this sample, this clone turned up once. The J gene is TRBJ2-1, the V gene TRBV5-4, with D maybe TRBD1 (8 bases). The ends were cut back, 4 bases at V and 6 bases at J, with 17 bases in the middle. The CDR3 spans 15 residues. Germline V gene sequence: CDR1 SGHNT, CDR2 YYREEE (reference sequence). CDR3 sequence: CASSKDRGGSNEQFF. The CDR3 nucleotides are TGTGCCAGCAGCAAAGACAGGGGAGGGAGCAATGAGCAGTTCTTC.

This clone was detected only once. Written as DNA, the CDR3 is TGCGCCAGCAGCCAAGAAGGACGGGAGGTGGGGAATGAGCAGTTCTTC. Translated, it gives CASSQEGREVGNEQFF. The chain joins TRBV4-1 to TRBJ2-1; 7 positions match TRBD2. The germline V gene has CDR1 MGHRA and CDR2 YSYEKL. The CDR3 extends over 16 amino acids. V trimming: 0 bases; J trimming: 7 bases; junction bases outside the gene matches: 9.

This clone was recorded a few times. CDR3: CASSLATGGKSYEQYF. In DNA, the CDR3 is TGTGCCAGCAGCTTAGCAACAGGGGGCAAGTCCTACGAGCAGTACTTC. The chain couples TRBV7-9 to TRBJ2-7, with TRBD1 identical over 9 bases. Germline CDR1 and CDR2: SEHNR and FQNEAQ (reference sequence). The CDR3 totals 16 residues. Germline trimming cut 0 bases from V and 1 base from J; bases unmatched to any gene: 4.

The V call is TRBV15, the J call TRBJ2-1; possible D gene TRBD1, 6 bases. In germline, CDR1 is LNHNV, CDR2 YYDKDF (reference sequence). This CDR3 is built from 15 residues. Trimming took off 0 bases at V and 8 bases at J, with 14 bases between the two ends. The CDR3 DNA is TGTGCCACCAGCAGAGAGGCAGGGGTAATGGATGAGCAGTTCTTC. Protein product: CATSREAGVMDEQFF.

The chain employs TRBV18 and TRBJ1-2; D is uncertain. The CDR3 consists of 14 residues. From germline, CDR1 is KGHSH and CDR2 LQKENI. V lost 2 bases and J 1 base, leaving 8 bases between the germline ends. CDR3 sequence: CASSPIEDNYGYTF. Written as DNA, the CDR3 is TGTGCCAGCTCACCAATCGAGGATAACTATGGCTACACCTTC.

V usage is TRBV7-9 and J usage is TRBJ1-2; the match to TRBD1 covers 7 bases. V shed 0 bases, J shed 2 bases, and the junction held 3 bases outside the gene matches. The CDR3 is made up of 15 amino acids. Germline V lookup: CDR1 SEHNR, CDR2 FQNEAQ (reference sequence). The CDR3 reads CASSLALGQNYGYTF. In nucleotides, the CDR3 is TGTGCCAGCAGCTTAGCCCTGGGACAGAACTATGGCTACACCTTC.

The rearrangement joins TRBV11-3 to TRBJ2-3, with 7 bases that match TRBD1. The CDR3 extends over 15 amino acids. Germline CDR1 is SGHNT and CDR2 is YENEEA. V lost 5 bases, J lost 3 bases, and 8 bases stayed unmatched. CDR3 residues: CASSQTGLGTDTQYF. CDR3 nucleotides: TGTGCCAGCAGCCAGACAGGGCTGGGGACAGATACGCAGTATTTT. Based on the CDR3 plus reference TRBV11-3 and TRBJ2-3, the full variable domain is EAGVVQSPRYKIIEKKQPVAFWCNPISGHNTLYWYLQNLGQGPELLIRYENEEAVDDSQLPKDRFSAERLKGVDSTLKIQPAELGDSAVYLCASSQTGLGTDTQYFGPGTRLTVL.